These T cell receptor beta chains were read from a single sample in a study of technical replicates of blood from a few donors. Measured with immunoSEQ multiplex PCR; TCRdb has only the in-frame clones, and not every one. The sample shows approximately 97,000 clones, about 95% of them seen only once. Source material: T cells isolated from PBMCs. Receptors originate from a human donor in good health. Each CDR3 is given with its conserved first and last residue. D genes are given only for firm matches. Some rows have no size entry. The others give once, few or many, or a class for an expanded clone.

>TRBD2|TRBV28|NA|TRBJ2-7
CASSLTLAGETYEQYF
TGTGCCAGCAGTCTAACACTAGCGGGGGAAACCTACGAGCAGTACTTC
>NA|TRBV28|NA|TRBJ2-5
CASSLGATRTQYF
TGTGCCAGCAGTTTGGGGGCAACGCGTACCCAGTACTTC
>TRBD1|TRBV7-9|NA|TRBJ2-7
CAMGRQGSYEQYF
TGTGCCATGGGTCGACAGGGCTCCTACGAGCAGTACTTC
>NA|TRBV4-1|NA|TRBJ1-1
CASSQEEGRGNTEAFF
TGCGCCAGCAGCCAAGAGGAAGGGCGGGGGAACACTGAAGCTTTCTTT
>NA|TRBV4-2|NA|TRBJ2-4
CASSQLGGEERNIQYF
TGTGCCAGCAGCCAATTGGGGGGAGAAGAGAGGAACATTCAGTACTTC
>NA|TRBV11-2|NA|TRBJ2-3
CASRGLSNTDTQYF
TGTGCCAGCCGAGGCCTCTCCAACACAGATACGCAGTATTTT
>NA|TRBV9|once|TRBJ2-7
CASSGASSSYEQYF
TGTGCCAGCAGCGGAGCGTCGAGCTCCTACGAGCAGTACTTC
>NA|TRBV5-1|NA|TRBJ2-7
CASSLEIVTYEQYF
TGCGCCAGCAGCCTGGAAATCGTAACATACGAGCAGTACTTC
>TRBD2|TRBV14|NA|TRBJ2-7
CASSLLAGGPYEQYF
TGTGCCAGCAGCCTCCTAGCGGGAGGGCCATACGAGCAGTACTTC
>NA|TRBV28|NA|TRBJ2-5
CASTERVGRETQYF
TGTGCCAGCACCGAGAGGGTGGGCCGGGAGACCCAGTACTTC
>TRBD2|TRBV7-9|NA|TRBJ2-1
CASSPSGSSYNEQFF
TGTGCCAGCAGCCCTAGCGGGAGTTCCTACAATGAGCAGTTCTTC
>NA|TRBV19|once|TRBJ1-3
CASSRGYGGNTIYF
TGTGCCAGTAGTCGCGGATACGGGGGAAACACCATATATTTT
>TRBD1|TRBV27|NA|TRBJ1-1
CASSFIGTGGAAFF
TGTGCCAGCAGTTTTATCGGGACAGGGGGCGCAGCTTTCTTT
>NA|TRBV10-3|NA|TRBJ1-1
CAISAGREAFF
TGTGCCATCAGTGCCGGGAGAGAAGCTTTCTTT
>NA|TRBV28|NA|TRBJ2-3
CASSPPSTDTQYF
TGTGCCAGCAGCCCTCCCAGCACAGATACGCAGTATTTT
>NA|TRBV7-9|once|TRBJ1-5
CASSLVRQGRLGDNQPQHF
TGTGCCAGCAGCTTAGTTCGGCAGGGGAGATTGGGAGACAATCAGCCCCAGCATTTT
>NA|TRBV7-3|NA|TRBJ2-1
CASSSSGPSYNEQFF
TGTGCCAGCAGCTCGAGCGGTCCCTCCTACAATGAGCAGTTCTTC
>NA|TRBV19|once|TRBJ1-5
CAGKGNRNQPQHF
TGTGCCGGCAAGGGGAACCGCAATCAGCCCCAGCATTTT
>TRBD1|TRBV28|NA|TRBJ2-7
CASTGTGITYEQYF
TGTGCCAGCACGGGGACAGGGATTACCTACGAGCAGTACTTC
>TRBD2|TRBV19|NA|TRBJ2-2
CASIAGGVTGELFF
TGTGCCAGTATAGCGGGAGGTGTCACCGGGGAGCTGTTTTTT
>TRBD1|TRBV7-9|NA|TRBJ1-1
CASSRGQGWGGMNTEAFF
TGTGCCAGCAGCCGGGGACAGGGGTGGGGTGGAATGAACACTGAAGCTTTCTTT
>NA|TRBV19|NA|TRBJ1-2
CASTNSAGDYGYTF
TGTGCCAGTACTAATTCAGCCGGGGACTATGGCTACACCTTC
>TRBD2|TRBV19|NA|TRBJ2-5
CASRTFGTSGRGETQYF
TGTGCCAGTAGGACATTCGGGACTAGCGGGAGAGGAGAGACCCAGTACTTC
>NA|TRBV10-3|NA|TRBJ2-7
CAIRGGAGVSDEQYF
TGTGCCATCAGGGGGGGGGCGGGAGTTTCTGACGAGCAGTACTTC
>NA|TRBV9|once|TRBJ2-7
CASSAGDAGEQYF
TGTGCCAGCAGCGCAGGCGACGCGGGCGAGCAGTACTTC
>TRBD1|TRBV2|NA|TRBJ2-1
CASSEGRGQVGDEQFF
TGTGCCAGCAGTGAAGGGCGAGGACAGGTCGGCGATGAGCAGTTCTTC
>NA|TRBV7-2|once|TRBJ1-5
CASSLLQGRNQPQHF
TGTGCCAGCAGTCTCCTGCAGGGGCGCAATCAGCCCCAGCATTTT
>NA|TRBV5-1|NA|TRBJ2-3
CASSLYKDTDTQYF
TGCGCCAGCAGCTTATACAAAGACACAGATACGCAGTATTTT
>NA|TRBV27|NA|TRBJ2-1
CASRITGFSYNEQFF
TGTGCCAGCAGAATAACAGGTTTCTCCTACAATGAGCAGTTCTTC
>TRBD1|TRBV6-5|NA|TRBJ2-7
CASSRGQGRAYEQYF
TGTGCCAGCAGCCGGGGACAGGGTCGCGCCTACGAGCAGTACTTC
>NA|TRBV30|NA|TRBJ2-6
CAWSTYRRWANVLTF
TGTGCCTGGAGTACCTACAGGCGCTGGGCCAACGTCCTGACTTTC
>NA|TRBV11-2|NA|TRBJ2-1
CASSLGQGLDNEQFF
TGTGCCAGCAGCTTGGGTCAGGGGTTAGACAATGAGCAGTTCTTC
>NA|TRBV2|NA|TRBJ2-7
CASSVKLWWQGPSYEQYF
TGTGCCAGCAGTGTTAAGTTATGGTGGCAGGGCCCTTCCTACGAGCAGTACTTC
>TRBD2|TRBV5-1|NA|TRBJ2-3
CATRRTSAITDTQYF
TGCGCCACTCGTAGGACTAGCGCTATTACAGATACGCAGTATTTT
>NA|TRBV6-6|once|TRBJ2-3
CASSYNRDSHTDTQYF
TGTGCCAGCAGTTACAACCGGGACTCCCACACAGATACGCAGTATTTT
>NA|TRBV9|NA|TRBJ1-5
CASSGASSQPQHF
TGTGCCAGCAGCGGCGCATCATCTCAGCCCCAGCATTTT
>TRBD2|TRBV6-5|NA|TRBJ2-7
CASSPGLVVSYEQYF
TGTGCCAGCAGCCCGGGACTAGTTGTTTCCTACGAGCAGTACTTC
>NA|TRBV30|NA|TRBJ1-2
CAWSLNRDYGYTF
TGTGCCTGGAGCCTGAACAGGGACTATGGCTACACCTTC
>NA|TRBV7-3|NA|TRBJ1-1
CASSLAPSGNTEAFF
TGTGCCAGCAGCTTAGCCCCCTCGGGGAACACTGAAGCTTTCTTT
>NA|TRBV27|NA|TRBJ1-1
CASSLSRGNTEAFF
TGTGCCAGCAGTTTATCTCGGGGGAACACTGAAGCTTTCTTT
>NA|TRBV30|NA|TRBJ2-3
CAWSFLGLDTQYF
TGTGCCTGGAGTTTTCTCGGACTGGATACGCAGTATTTT
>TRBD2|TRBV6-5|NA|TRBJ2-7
CASRYGTSGTYEQYF
TGTGCCAGCAGGTACGGGACTAGCGGGACCTACGAGCAGTACTTC
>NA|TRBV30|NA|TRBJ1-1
CAWSLEPMDTEAFF
TGTGCCTGGAGCCTAGAACCGATGGACACTGAAGCTTTCTTT
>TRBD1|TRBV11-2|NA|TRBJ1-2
CASTRIEEGGFGYTF
TGTGCCAGCACCCGAATTGAGGAAGGGGGCTTCGGCTACACCTTC
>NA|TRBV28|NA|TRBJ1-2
CASSQGYYGYTF
TGTGCCAGCAGCCAGGGCTACTATGGCTACACCTTC
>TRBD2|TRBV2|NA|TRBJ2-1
CASSESLAGAPNEQFF
TGTGCCAGCAGTGAAAGTCTAGCGGGAGCACCCAATGAGCAGTTCTTC